This T cell receptor (beta chain) comes out of a study of PD-L1 blockade in urothelial cancer. Clones were read by immunoSEQ multiplex PCR, and TCRdb kept only the in-frame ones, dropping some. The table has fewer than 25,000 clones, approximately 90% seen once. Trimming stripped 6 bases from V and 4 bases from J, with 15 bases between. Germline CDR1 and CDR2: MDHEN and SYDVKM. This CDR3 spans 14 amino acids. This receptor was identified in a man in his forties or fifties with urothelial cancer. This chain links TRBV28 with TRBJ1-1; a weak D match, TRBD1 (6 bases). Sequences were derived from PBMCs, sampled around atezolizumab (anti-PD-L1) treatment. The CDR3 coding sequence is TGTGCCAGCAGACTTCAGAGCAGGGGCACTGAAGCTTTCTTT. Translation gives CASRLQSRGTEAFF.